This TCR beta chain was profiled in a study of cytomegalovirus exposure and HLA in healthy donors. The CDR3 runs 13 residues. Germline lookup yields CDR1 MGHDK and CDR2 SYGVNS. The trim removed 7 bases at V and 4 bases at J, leaving 6 bases unmatched. It was with 60 Vbeta and 13 Jbeta primers that the PCR ran. Profiling relied on immunoSEQ multiplex PCR, and the TCRdb table lists in-frame clones only, not all of them. This table lists 100,000 to 150,000 clones. Sequencing input: PBMCs. This clonotype originated in a man aged 18-30 years in good health and CMV-seronegative. The chain recombines TRBV25-1 with TRBJ2-5; 7 bases are shared with TRBD1. In DNA form, the CDR3 reads TGTGCCAGCAAACGGGGACAGTTAGAGACCCAGTACTTC. It codes for CASKRGQLETQYF.